The T cell receptor (beta chain) under discussion was sequenced for a study of cytomegalovirus exposure and HLA in healthy donors. Whole-study results and caveats: More clonal expansion characterized HLA-associated TCR beta chains than equally common others in a later analysis. It emerged from a later analysis that several of the most significant clusters appeared to be linked to common viral pathogens. The number of N-insertions in an Asian-associated ancestry cluster was reportedly below the roughly 620-donor mean in a later analysis.

Regarding this clone: What it binds is unknown.

The study ran its PCR with 60 Vbeta and 13 Jbeta primers. Method: immunoSEQ multiplex PCR; TCRdb's copy keeps in-frame clones and lacks some. The repertoire has 120,000 or so clones, around 68% of them found once; the top ten carry 9.5% to 13%. The sequenced material came from PBMCs. The sequence was obtained from a woman aged 45-65 years in good health and CMV-seropositive.

CDR3 nucleotides: TGTGCCAGCACCAACTACGGGGGTGGGAAAATGAACACTGAAGCTTTCTTT. This translates into CASTNYGGGKMNTEAFF. V gene TRBV7-9 combines with J gene TRBJ1-1; D possibly corresponds to TRBD1 (5 bases). This CDR3 is 17 amino acids long. Germline V gene lookup returns CDR1 SEHNR and CDR2 FQNEAQ (reference sequence). V was cut by 7 bases and J by 0 bases, with 21 bases left in between.